This T cell receptor beta chain was observed in a study of early T cells in non-severe SARS-CoV-2 infection. Looking at the study overall: From unsorted whole blood, bulk RNA was sequenced, and the chains remained unpaired. Findings and caveats of the study: Database matching using VDJdb favored anti-spike CD8 responses, with private and CD4 specificities left missing.

Individually, cDNA molecules had unique molecular identifiers attached to them. Via MiXCR, TCRdb re-called the 5' RACE reads, giving one row per CDR3 protein. The sample comprises around 29,000 distinct CDR3 sequences, roughly a tenth of which are singletons, and roughly an eighth rests with the top ten. This clonotype was detected ten times or more. Its antigen is undetermined. Germline CDR1 is SQVTM and CDR2 is ANQGSEA. The CDR3 is made up of 14 amino acids. Trimming cost V 3 bases and J 3 bases; bases outside gene matches: 4. This chain uses TRBV29-1 with TRBJ2-7; TRBD2 matches at 11 bases. The sequenced material came from whole blood. The source of this sequence is an adult who was a healthcare worker with PCR-confirmed SARS-CoV-2 infection or an uninfected control (not recorded which). The CDR3 sequence is CSVDPTSGGYEQYF. Here the CDR3 DNA reads TGCAGCGTTGACCCAACTAGCGGGGGCTACGAGCAGTACTTC.